This T cell receptor (beta chain) was identified in a study of blood T cell repertoires in COVID-19. Study-level background: Samples taken during acute and convalescent COVID-19 were collected in the United States, Italy and Spain.

Profiling relied on immunoSEQ multiplex PCR, and the TCRdb table lists in-frame clones only, not all of them. The data contain around 300,000 clones, nearly 90% of them seen just once; the ten biggest clones take up approximately 4.5%. The V gene's germline CDR1 is LNHDA and CDR2 SQIVND (reference sequence). This CDR3 spans 16 amino acids. J was trimmed by 5 bases and V by 6 bases; bases with no gene match: 13. This TCR came from a woman in her late teens or twenties with acute COVID-19. Sequenced material: PBMCs or T cells enriched from blood (not recorded which). This sequence joins TRBV19 and TRBJ1-2; TRBD1 matches at 9 bases. CDR3 DNA: TGTGCCAGTAGCCCAAAGGGGGACAGGGACCCTTATGGCTACACCTTC. Translating it yields CASSPKGDRDPYGYTF.